The clone carrying this T cell receptor beta chain occurred once. The entry originates in a study of CD8 T cells in Susac syndrome. After extraction with the RNeasy kit, about 0.45 to 1 ug of the RNA was reverse transcribed using random hexamers. Across 54 Vbeta and 13 Jbeta, immunoSEQ multiplex PCR amplified TCR beta CDR3. TCRdb re-called the immunoSEQ multiplex PCR reads through MiXCR, storing one row per CDR3 protein. This sample has around 170,000 distinct CDR3 sequences, with almost 96% found just once. The V segment lost 1 base and the J segment 6 bases; nucleotides outside the gene matches: 9. Germline V gene sequence: CDR1 DFQATT, CDR2 SNEGSKA (reference sequence). The CDR3 loop spans 15 amino acids.

The specimen was CD4+ T cells from PBMCs. This clonotype was sampled from a human donor with Susac syndrome. The rearrangement uses TRBV20-1 and TRBJ2-7; 10 positions match TRBD1. CDR3 loop: CSARVGRGQGPEQYF. The CDR3, as DNA: TGCAGTGCTAGAGTGGGTAGGGGACAGGGGCCCGAGCAGTACTTC.